Below, 22 T cell receptor beta chains from the same sample are listed, as sequenced in a study of T cell responses to AZD1222 COVID-19 vaccine. Generated by immunoSEQ multiplex PCR, the TCRdb table keeps only in-frame clones and is missing some. The sample has over 75,000 clones; roughly nine tenths are singletons. Sequenced here: peripheral blood, sampled on day 0 of AZD1222 vaccination. The receptors were sampled from an adult in good health.

V usage is TRBV3-1 (or the pseudogene TRBV3-2) and J usage is TRBJ1-6, with D maybe TRBD1 (5 bases). The CDR3 is 16 amino acids. V lost 1 base, J lost 10 bases, and 17 bases lay in between. CDR1 is LGHDT and CDR2 is YNNKEL in the germline V gene (reference sequence). In nucleotides, the CDR3 is TGTGCCAGCAGCCAAGGTCCGGCAGGGCTGGTGTCACCCCTCCACTTT. Protein: CASSQGPAGLVSPLHF.

This chain connects TRBV28 to TRBJ1-5; TRBD1 agrees at 11 bases. There are 15 residues in the CDR3. Losses at the gene ends were 8 bases for V and 3 bases for J; bases not matched to a gene: 6. Germline CDR1 MDHEN, CDR2 SYDVKM. DNA of the CDR3: TGTGCCAGCCTAGGACAGGGGGCCTCCAATCAGCCCCAGCATTTT. Amino acid sequence: CASLGQGASNQPQHF.

This clone was seen once. This rearrangement joins TRBV19 to TRBJ1-5; D ambiguous. Trimming cost V 3 bases and J 4 bases, with 10 bases left between them. Germline V gives CDR1 LNHDA, CDR2 SQIVND (reference sequence). The CDR3 covers 14 residues. The CDR3 spells CASSIQELNQPQHF. The CDR3 region has the DNA TGTGCCAGTAGTATCCAGGAACTAAATCAGCCCCAGCATTTT.

The chain links TRBV11-3 to TRBJ2-7, with D tentatively TRBD2 (5 bases). Germline V lookup: CDR1 SGHNT, CDR2 YENEEA. The CDR3 is made up of 13 amino acids. Between the trimmed V and J ends, which lost 1 base and 6 bases, there was a span of 10 bases. The CDR3 DNA sequence: TGTGCCAGCAGCTTAGTTCGGGGTTCCGAGCAGTACTTC. It codes for CASSLVRGSEQYF.

The chain recombines TRBV4-1 with TRBJ1-6, with D possibly matching TRBD1 (6 bases). This CDR3 is 15 amino acids long. V lost 2 bases and J 7 bases, leaving 12 bases between the germline ends. The germline V gene encodes CDR1 MGHRA and CDR2 YSYEKL. CDR3 in amino acids: CASSQLDSNNSPLHF. Here the CDR3 DNA reads TGCGCCAGCAGCCAATTGGACAGTAACAATTCACCCCTCCACTTT.

In its sample, this clone ranks as medium-sized (0.01 to 0.1%). CDR3 bases: TGCAGCGTTGAAGCAACAGGGGGCTCCTACGAGCAGTACTTC. Translated, it gives CSVEATGGSYEQYF. J is TRBJ2-7 and V is TRBV29-1; 8 positions agree with TRBD1. The CDR3 spans 14 residues. Trimming took 1 base from V and 0 from J; bases not matched to a gene: 2. Germline loops: CDR1 SQVTM, CDR2 ANQGSEA.

The V call is TRBV28, the J call TRBJ2-2; D remains ambiguous. Looked up from germline, CDR1 is MDHEN and CDR2 is SYDVKM. The length of the CDR3 is 19 residues. Trimming removed 3 bases at V and 4 bases at J, with 24 bases between. The CDR3 here is CASSFREWVAQRFTGELFF. The DNA for the CDR3 is TGTGCCAGCAGTTTTAGGGAATGGGTGGCGCAGCGTTTCACCGGGGAGCTGTTTTTT.

The rearrangement uses TRBV18 and TRBJ1-5; the match to TRBD1 covers 9 bases. Per germline, CDR1 KGHSH and CDR2 LQKENI. V was clipped by 6 bases and J by 3 bases; unmatched bases: 9. The CDR3 consists of 16 residues. The CDR3, as DNA: TGTGCCAGCTCCGCCGGACAGGGGTCCCTCAATCAGCCCCAGCATTTT. Translation gives CASSAGQGSLNQPQHF.

CDR3 sequence (DNA): TGTGCCACCAGTGATTGGTCCGGGGAGACCCAGTACTTC. It translates to CATSDWSGETQYF. The chain has TRBV24-1 and TRBJ2-5, with unresolved D. CDR1 is KGHDR, CDR2 SFDVKD, per germline. V lost 2 bases and J lost 5, with 8 bases in between. The length of the CDR3 is 13 residues.

The chain recombines TRBV3-1 (or the pseudogene TRBV3-2) with TRBJ1-4; D remains ambiguous. V lost 4 bases to trimming and J lost 2 bases, with 2 bases between them. This CDR3 is built from 12 residues. Germline values: CDR1 LGHDT, CDR2 YNNKEL (reference sequence). The CDR3 region is CASSPTNEKLFF. The CDR3 nucleotides read TGTGCCAGCAGCCCTACTAATGAAAAACTGTTTTTT.

The V and J genes are TRBV6-5 and TRBJ2-7; no reliable D call. Trimming took 8 bases from V and 0 from J, leaving 17 bases between them. The CDR3 covers 15 residues. Looked up from germline, CDR1 is MNHEY and CDR2 is SVGAGI. The CDR3 is CASVRSAGSSYEQYF. CDR3 nucleotide sequence: TGTGCCAGCGTCCGTTCAGCTGGTAGCTCCTACGAGCAGTACTTC.

This clone showed up just once. This chain connects TRBV29-1 to TRBJ1-1, with a possible D match to TRBD1 (5 bases). Germline CDR1 reads SQVTM; CDR2 reads ANQGSEA. V was shortened by 7 bases and J by 1 base, with 16 bases between the two germline ends. The length of the CDR3 is 14 residues. The CDR3 spells CSASLWQGNTEAFF. Written as DNA, the CDR3 is TGCAGCGCCTCCCTATGGCAGGGGAACACTGAAGCTTTCTTT.

The V call is TRBV7-2, the J call TRBJ2-1; TRBD2 agrees at 8 bases. The CDR3 has 15 residues. Losses at the gene ends were 5 bases for V and 5 bases for J; bases not matched to a gene: 8. The V gene's germline CDR1 is SGHTA and CDR2 FQGNSA. Written as DNA, the CDR3 is TGTGCCAGCAGCCCCTATACGGGGGGGGACAATGAGCAGTTCTTC. It translates to CASSPYTGGDNEQFF.

The chain joins TRBV5-6 to TRBJ2-3; D possibly corresponds to TRBD1 (5 bases). V dropped 2 bases and J dropped 3 bases, with 13 bases sitting between them. The CDR3 extends over 15 amino acids. Germline V gene sequence: CDR1 SGHDT, CDR2 YYEEEE. CDR3 amino acids: CASSFGAGSTDTQYF. The CDR3 DNA reads as TGTGCCAGCAGCTTTGGGGCAGGGTCGACAGATACGCAGTATTTT.

This clone was seen only once. The J gene is TRBJ2-7, the V gene TRBV5-5, with 11 bases fitting TRBD2. This CDR3 is 16 amino acids long. Trimming at V came to 4 bases and at J to 0 bases, leaving 6 bases not matched to a gene. CDR1 SGHKS and CDR2 YYEKEE come from the germline V gene (reference sequence). The DNA for the CDR3 is TGTGCCAGCAGCCCCCTGACTAGCGGGGTCTCCTACGAGCAGTACTTC. This codes for CASSPLTSGVSYEQYF.

This clone was recorded a few times. The J gene is TRBJ2-7, the V gene TRBV10-1; maybe TRBD2 (6 bases). Per germline, CDR1 WNHNN and CDR2 SYGVQD (reference sequence). The V gene lost 2 bases and the J gene lost 0 bases, with 8 bases spanning the gap. The CDR3 has 14 amino acids. CDR3 in amino acids: CASSEDGSSYEQYF. In DNA form, the CDR3 reads TGCGCCAGCAGTGAGGACGGGAGCTCCTACGAGCAGTACTTC.

The chain recombines TRBV12-3 or TRBV12-4 with TRBJ2-5, with D perhaps given as TRBD1 or TRBD2 (5 bases each). This CDR3 spans 13 amino acids. With 6 bases removed from V and 3 bases from J, the gap between germline ends came to 11 bases. The CDR3 region is CASSPEGKETQYF. Here the CDR3 DNA reads TGTGCCAGCAGCCCCGAGGGGAAAGAGACCCAGTACTTC.

The chain uses TRBV28 and TRBJ1-2; D is unclear. Trimming left V 3 bases short and J 7 bases short, with 6 bases between. The germline gives CDR1 MDHEN, CDR2 SYDVKM. The CDR3 contains 11 residues. The CDR3 sequence: CASSFWGGYTF. The CDR3 region has the DNA TGTGCCAGCAGTTTTTGGGGTGGCTACACCTTC.

The chain has TRBV28 and TRBJ2-3, with 7 bases lining up with TRBD2. The germline V gene encodes CDR1 MDHEN and CDR2 SYDVKM. The CDR3 extends over 15 amino acids. Unmatched junction bases numbered 13, after V lost 5 bases and J lost 8 bases. In DNA form, the CDR3 reads TGTGCCAGCAGTCCAGGGACTACCCTTAGGGGTACGCAGTATTTT. It is translated as CASSPGTTLRGTQYF.

CDR3 amino acids: CASSYSREQDFF. The CDR3 DNA is TGTGCCAGCAGTTACTCCCGGGAACAAGATTTCTTT. This rearrangement joins TRBV6-5 to TRBJ1-1; no reliable D call. CDR1 is MNHEY, CDR2 SVGAGI, per germline. Trimming took 0 bases from V and 13 from J, leaving 12 bases between them. The CDR3 covers 12 residues.

The chain is built from TRBV29-1 and TRBJ2-4, with 7 bases lining up with TRBD1. Trimming at V came to 4 bases and at J to 1 base, leaving 7 bases not matched to a gene. The CDR3 has 15 residues. Germline V gene data show CDR1 as SQVTM and CDR2 as ANQGSEA. The CDR3 reads CSVVLTGSAKNIQYF. In nucleotides, the CDR3 is TGCAGCGTTGTTCTGACAGGGTCGGCCAAAAACATTCAGTACTTC.

The chain has TRBV27 and TRBJ2-2; TRBD1 aligns across 9 bases. CDR3 length: 15 amino acids. Germline V CDR1 and CDR2: MNHEY, SMNVEV (reference sequence). Losses at the gene ends were 4 bases for V and 4 bases for J; bases not matched to a gene: 4. The CDR3 DNA sequence: TGTGCCAGCAGTTGGGAGACAGGGGGCACCGGGGAGCTGTTTTTT. Residues: CASSWETGGTGELFF.